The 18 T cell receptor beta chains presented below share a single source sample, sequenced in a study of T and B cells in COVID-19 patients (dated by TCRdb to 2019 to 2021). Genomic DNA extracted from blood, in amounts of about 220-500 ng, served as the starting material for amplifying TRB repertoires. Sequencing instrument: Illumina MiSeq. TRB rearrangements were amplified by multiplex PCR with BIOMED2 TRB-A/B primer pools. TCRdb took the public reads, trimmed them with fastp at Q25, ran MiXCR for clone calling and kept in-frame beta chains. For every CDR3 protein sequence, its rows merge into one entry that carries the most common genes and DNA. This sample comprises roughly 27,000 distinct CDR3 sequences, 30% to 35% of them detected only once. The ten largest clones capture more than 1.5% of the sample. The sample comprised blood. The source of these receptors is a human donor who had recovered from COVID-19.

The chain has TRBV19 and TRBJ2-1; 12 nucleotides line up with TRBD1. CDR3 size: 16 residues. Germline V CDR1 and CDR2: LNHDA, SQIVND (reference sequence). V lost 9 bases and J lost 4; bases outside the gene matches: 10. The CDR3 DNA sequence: TGTGCCAGCAGCACCGGGACAGGGGGCGCGTACAATGAGCAGTTCTTC. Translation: CASSTGTGGAYNEQFF. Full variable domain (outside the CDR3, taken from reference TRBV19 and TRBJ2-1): DGGITQSPKYLFRKEGQNVTLSCEQNLNHDAMYWYRQDPGQGLRLIYYSQIVNDFQKGDIAEGYSVSREKKESFPLTVTSAQKNPTAFYLCASSTGTGGAYNEQFFGPGTRLTVL.

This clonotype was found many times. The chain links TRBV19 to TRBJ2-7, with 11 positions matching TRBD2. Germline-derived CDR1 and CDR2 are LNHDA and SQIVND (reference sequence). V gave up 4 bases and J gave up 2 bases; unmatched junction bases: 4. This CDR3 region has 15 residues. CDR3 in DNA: TGTGCCAGTAGTACCTTACTAGCGGGGGCCTACGAGCAGTACTTC. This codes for CASSTLLAGAYEQYF. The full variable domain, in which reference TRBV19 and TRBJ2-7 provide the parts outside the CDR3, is DGGITQSPKYLFRKEGQNVTLSCEQNLNHDAMYWYRQDPGQGLRLIYYSQIVNDFQKGDIAEGYSVSREKKESFPLTVTSAQKNPTAFYLCASSTLLAGAYEQYFGPGTRLTVT.

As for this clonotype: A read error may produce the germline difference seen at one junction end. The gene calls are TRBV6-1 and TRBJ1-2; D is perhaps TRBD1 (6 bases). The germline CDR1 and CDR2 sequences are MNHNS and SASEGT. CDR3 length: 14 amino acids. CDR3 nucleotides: TGTGCCAGCAGTAAAGCCAGGGGAATCGATGGCTACACCTTC. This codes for CASSKARGIDGYTF.

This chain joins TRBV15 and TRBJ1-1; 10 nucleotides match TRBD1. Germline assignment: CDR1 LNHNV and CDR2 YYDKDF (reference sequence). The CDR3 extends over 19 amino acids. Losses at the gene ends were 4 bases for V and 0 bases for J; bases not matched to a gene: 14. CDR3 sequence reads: CATSNDRPGQGSLNTEAFF. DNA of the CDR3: TGTGCCACCAGCAACGATCGACCGGGACAGGGGTCCCTGAACACTGAAGCTTTCTTT.

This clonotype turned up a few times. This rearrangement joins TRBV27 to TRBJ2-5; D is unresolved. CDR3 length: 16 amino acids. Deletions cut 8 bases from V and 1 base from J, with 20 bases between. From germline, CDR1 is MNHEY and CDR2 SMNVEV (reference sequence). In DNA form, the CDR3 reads TGTGCCAGCCCCCCGCGCTACAACTCTACCCAAGAGACCCAGTACTTC. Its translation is CASPPRYNSTQETQYF.

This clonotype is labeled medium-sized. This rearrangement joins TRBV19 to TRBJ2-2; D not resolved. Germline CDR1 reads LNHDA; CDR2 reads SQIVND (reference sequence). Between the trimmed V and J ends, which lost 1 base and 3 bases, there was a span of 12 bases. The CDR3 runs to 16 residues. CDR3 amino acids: CASSIGRYGDTGELFF. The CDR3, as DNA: TGTGCCAGTAGTATAGGACGGTATGGGGACACCGGGGAGCTGTTTTTT.

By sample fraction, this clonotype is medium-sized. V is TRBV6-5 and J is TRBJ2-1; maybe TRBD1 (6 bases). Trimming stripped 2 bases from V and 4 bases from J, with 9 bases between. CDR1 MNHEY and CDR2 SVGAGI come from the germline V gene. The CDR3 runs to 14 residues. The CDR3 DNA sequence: TGTGCCAGCAGTTACGGGGGCTCGTACAATGAGCAGTTCTTC. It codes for CASSYGGSYNEQFF.

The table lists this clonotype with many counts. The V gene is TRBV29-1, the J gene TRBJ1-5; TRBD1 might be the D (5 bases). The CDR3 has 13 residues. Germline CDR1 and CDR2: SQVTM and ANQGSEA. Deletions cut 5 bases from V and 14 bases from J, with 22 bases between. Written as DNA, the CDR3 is TGCAGCGTTATCCCAGGGCAATCAATAAGTGAGCATTTT. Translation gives CSVIPGQSISEHF.

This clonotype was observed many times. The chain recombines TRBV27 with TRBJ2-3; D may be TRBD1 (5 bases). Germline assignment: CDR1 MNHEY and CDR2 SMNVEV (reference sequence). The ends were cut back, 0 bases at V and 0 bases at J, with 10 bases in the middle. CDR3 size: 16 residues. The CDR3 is CASSLSPSGSTDTQYF. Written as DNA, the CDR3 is TGTGCCAGCAGTTTATCTCCCTCAGGGAGCACAGATACGCAGTATTTT.

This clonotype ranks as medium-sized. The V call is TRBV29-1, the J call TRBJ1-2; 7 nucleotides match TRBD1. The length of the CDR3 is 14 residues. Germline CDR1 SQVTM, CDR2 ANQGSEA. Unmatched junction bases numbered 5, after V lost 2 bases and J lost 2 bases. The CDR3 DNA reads TGCAGCGTTGAACCGACAGGGACGAACTATGGCTACACCTTC. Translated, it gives CSVEPTGTNYGYTF.

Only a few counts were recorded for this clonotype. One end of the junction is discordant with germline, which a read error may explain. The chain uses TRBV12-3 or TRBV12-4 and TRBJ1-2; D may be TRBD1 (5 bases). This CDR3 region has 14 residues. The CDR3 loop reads CASRLGRGGYGYTF. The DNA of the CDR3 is TGTGCCAGCAGATTAGGACGGGGGGGCTATGGCTACACCTTC.

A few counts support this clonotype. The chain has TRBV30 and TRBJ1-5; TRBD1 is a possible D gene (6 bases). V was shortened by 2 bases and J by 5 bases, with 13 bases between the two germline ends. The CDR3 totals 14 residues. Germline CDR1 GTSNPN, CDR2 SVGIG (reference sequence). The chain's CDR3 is CAWSPDRADQPQHF. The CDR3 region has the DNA TGTGCCTGGAGTCCGGACAGAGCAGATCAGCCCCAGCATTTT.

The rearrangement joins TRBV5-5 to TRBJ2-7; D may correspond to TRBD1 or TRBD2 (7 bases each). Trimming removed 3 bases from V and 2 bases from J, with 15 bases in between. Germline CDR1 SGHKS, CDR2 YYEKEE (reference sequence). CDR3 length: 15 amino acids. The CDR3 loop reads CASSWGGRGPYEQYF. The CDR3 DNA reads TGTGCCAGCAGCTGGGGGGGGAGGGGGCCCTACGAGCAGTACTTC.

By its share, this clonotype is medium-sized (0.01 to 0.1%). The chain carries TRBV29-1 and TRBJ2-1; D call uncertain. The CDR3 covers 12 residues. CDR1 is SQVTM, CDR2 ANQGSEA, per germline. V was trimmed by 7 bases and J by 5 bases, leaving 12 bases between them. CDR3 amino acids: CSAGFTNNEQFF. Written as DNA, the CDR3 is TGCAGCGCGGGTTTCACTAACAATGAGCAGTTCTTC.

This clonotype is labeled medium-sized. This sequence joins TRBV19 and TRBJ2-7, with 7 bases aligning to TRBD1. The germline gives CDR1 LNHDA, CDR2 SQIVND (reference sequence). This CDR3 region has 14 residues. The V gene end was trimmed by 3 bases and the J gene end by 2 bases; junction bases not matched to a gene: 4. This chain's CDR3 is CASSMYQGAYEQYF. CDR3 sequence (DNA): TGTGCCAGTAGTATGTATCAGGGGGCCTACGAGCAGTACTTC. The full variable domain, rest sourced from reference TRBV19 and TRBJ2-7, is DGGITQSPKYLFRKEGQNVTLSCEQNLNHDAMYWYRQDPGQGLRLIYYSQIVNDFQKGDIAEGYSVSREKKESFPLTVTSAQKNPTAFYLCASSMYQGAYEQYFGPGTRLTVT.

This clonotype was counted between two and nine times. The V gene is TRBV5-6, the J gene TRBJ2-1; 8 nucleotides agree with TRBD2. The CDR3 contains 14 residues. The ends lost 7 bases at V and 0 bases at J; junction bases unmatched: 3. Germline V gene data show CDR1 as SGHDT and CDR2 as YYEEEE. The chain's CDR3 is CASQSGGSYNEQFF. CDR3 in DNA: TGTGCCAGCCAAAGCGGGGGCTCCTACAATGAGCAGTTCTTC.

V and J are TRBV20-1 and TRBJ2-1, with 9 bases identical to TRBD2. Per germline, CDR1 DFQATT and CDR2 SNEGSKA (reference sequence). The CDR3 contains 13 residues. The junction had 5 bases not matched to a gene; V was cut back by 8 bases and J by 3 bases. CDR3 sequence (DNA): TGCAGTCCCCGACTAGCGGACTACAATGAGCAGTTCTTC. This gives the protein CSPRLADYNEQFF.

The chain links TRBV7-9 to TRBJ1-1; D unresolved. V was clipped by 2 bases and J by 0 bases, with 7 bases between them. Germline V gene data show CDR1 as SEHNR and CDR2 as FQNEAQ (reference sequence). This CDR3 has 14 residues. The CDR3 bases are TGTGCCAGCAGCTTACCCCTAGTGAACACTGAAGCTTTCTTT. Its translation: CASSLPLVNTEAFF.